The 10 T cell receptor beta chains reported below all come from one sample, sequenced in a study of OX40 agonist ivuxolimab in advanced cancers. Sequencing used immunoSEQ multiplex PCR; TCRdb keeps in-frame clones, though not all of them. The table shows tens of thousands of clones, with about 85% occurring only once. The starting material was CD4+ or CD8+ T cells sorted from blood, obtained in a trial of the OX40 agonist ivuxolimab. Source of these receptors: an adult with an advanced solid tumor such as melanoma, head and neck, liver or kidney cancer.

This chain joins TRBV18 and TRBJ1-5, with D unresolved. The CDR3 is 13 amino acids. Trimming shortened V by 0 bases and J by 6 bases, and 6 bases separated the two germline ends. Germline lookup yields CDR1 KGHSH and CDR2 LQKENI. CDR3 in amino acids: CASSPPPGQPQHF. The CDR3 region has the DNA TGTGCCAGCTCACCACCACCGGGTCAGCCCCAGCATTTT.

J is TRBJ1-1 and V is TRBV7-9; perhaps TRBD1 as D (6 bases). The germline gives CDR1 SEHNR, CDR2 FQNEAQ (reference sequence). V was shortened by 1 base and J by 4 bases, with 13 bases between the two germline ends. The length of the CDR3 is 15 residues. This CDR3 is CASSLVGGPGTEAFF. CDR3 DNA: TGTGCCAGCAGCTTAGTTGGGGGCCCGGGCACTGAAGCTTTCTTT.

The chain combines TRBV5-1 with TRBJ1-1, with D perhaps TRBD1 (6 bases). The CDR3 has 17 amino acids. Trimming took 6 bases from V and 2 from J, leaving 23 bases between them. The germline V gene encodes CDR1 SGHRS and CDR2 YFSETQ. The CDR3 nucleotides read TGCGCCAGCATCAACCGGGGGGGGCGTACCCTAAACACTGAAGCTTTCTTT. This sequence encodes CASINRGGRTLNTEAFF.

V is TRBV6-4 and J is TRBJ1-3; no clear D. Per the germline V gene, CDR1 is MRHNA and CDR2 is SNTAGT. The length of the CDR3 is 15 residues. V was trimmed by 6 bases and J by 0 bases, leaving 12 bases between them. CDR3 sequence reads: CASSPNYPSGNTIYF. The CDR3 DNA is TGTGCCAGCAGCCCTAATTACCCCTCTGGAAACACCATATATTTT.

In the case of this clone: One junction end does not reproduce the germline sequence, and a read error may be involved. The rearrangement joins TRBV7-7 to TRBJ2-5, with a possible D match to TRBD2 (6 bases). This CDR3 contains 15 residues. CDR1 SSHAT and CDR2 FNYEAQ come from the germline V gene (reference sequence). The CDR3 sequence: CASSPAGGTQETQYF. Written as DNA, the CDR3 is TGTGCTAGCAGCCCGGCCGGGGGTACTCAAGAGACCCAGTACTTC.

The CDR3 region is CASSLRLPQRGEKLFF. DNA of the CDR3: TGTGCCAGCAGTTTGAGACTCCCCCAGCGAGGTGAAAAACTGTTTTTT. This chain uses TRBV27 with TRBJ1-4; unclear D gene. The CDR3 covers 16 residues. V lost 3 bases to trimming and J lost 7 bases, with 18 bases between them. Germline CDR1 reads MNHEY; CDR2 reads SMNVEV (reference sequence). Full variable domain (outside the CDR3, taken from reference TRBV27 and TRBJ1-4): EAQVTQNPRYLITVTGKKLTVTCSQNMNHEYMSWYRQDPGLGLRQIYYSMNVEVTDKGDVPEGYKVSRKEKRNFPLILESPSPNQTSLYFCASSLRLPQRGEKLFFGSGTQLSVL.

V and J are TRBV28 and TRBJ1-2; D uncertain. The germline CDR1 and CDR2 sequences are MDHEN and SYDVKM. The CDR3 contains 15 residues. V lost 5 bases, J lost 3 bases, and 16 bases lay in between. CDR3 residues: CASSILPGGDYGYTF. The CDR3 DNA sequence: TGTGCCAGCAGTATACTACCGGGCGGGGACTATGGCTACACCTTC.

The V gene is TRBV5-1, the J gene TRBJ2-3, with D perhaps matching TRBD1 or TRBD2 (5 bases each). Germline lookup yields CDR1 SGHRS and CDR2 YFSETQ. V lost 6 bases and J lost 4, with 9 bases in between. The CDR3 contains 12 residues. The CDR3 is CASKVGADTQYF. The CDR3, as DNA: TGCGCCAGCAAGGTGGGGGCAGATACGCAGTATTTT.

The chain is built from TRBV4-2 and TRBJ2-5, with a tentative D call TRBD1 (6 bases). The ends were cut back, 4 bases at V and 3 bases at J, with 18 bases in the middle. The CDR3 runs 16 residues. Germline values: CDR1 LGHNA, CDR2 YNFKEQ. CDR3 coding DNA: TGTGCCAGCAGCCCACCAGATCCAGGGGCGAAAGAGACCCAGTACTTC. Protein sequence: CASSPPDPGAKETQYF.

The chain joins TRBV11-2 to TRBJ1-1, with a tentative D call TRBD1 (5 bases). V lost 5 bases and J lost 3, with 16 bases in between. Per germline, CDR1 SGHAT and CDR2 FQNNGV. The CDR3 has 15 residues. In DNA, the CDR3 is TGTGCCAGCAGCCTTGGGGCAGTAAGGGACACTGAAGCTTTCTTT. It encodes CASSLGAVRDTEAFF.